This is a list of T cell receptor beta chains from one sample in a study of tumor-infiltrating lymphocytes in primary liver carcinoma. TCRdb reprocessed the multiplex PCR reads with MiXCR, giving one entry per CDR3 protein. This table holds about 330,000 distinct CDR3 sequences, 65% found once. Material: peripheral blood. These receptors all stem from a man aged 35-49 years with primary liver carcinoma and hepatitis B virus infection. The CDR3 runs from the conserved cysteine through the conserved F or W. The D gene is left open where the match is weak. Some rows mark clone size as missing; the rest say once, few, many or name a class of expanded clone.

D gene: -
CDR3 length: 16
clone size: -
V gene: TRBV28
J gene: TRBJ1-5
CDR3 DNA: TGTGCCAGCAGTAAAGAGACAGGCGGTACAAATCAGCCCCAGCATTTT
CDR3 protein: CASSKETGGTNQPQHF

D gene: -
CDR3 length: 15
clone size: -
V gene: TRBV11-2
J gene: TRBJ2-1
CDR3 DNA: TGTGCCAGCAGCTTAGGGATGGGGGATTACAATGAGCAGTTCTTC
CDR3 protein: CASSLGMGDYNEQFF

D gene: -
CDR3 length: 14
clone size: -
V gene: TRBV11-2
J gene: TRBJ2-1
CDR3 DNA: TGCGCCAGCAGCCAAGACGAGATATACAAAGAGCAGTTCTTC
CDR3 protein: CASSQDEIYKEQFF

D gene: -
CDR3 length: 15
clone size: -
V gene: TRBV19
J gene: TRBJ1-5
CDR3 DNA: TGTGCCAGTAGTATGATCGGGGGCAATAATCAGCCCCAGCATTTT
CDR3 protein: CASSMIGGNNQPQHF

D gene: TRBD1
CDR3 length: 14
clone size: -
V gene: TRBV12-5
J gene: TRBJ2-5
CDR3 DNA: TGTGCTAGTGGTCCAGGGGGATCGGGGGAGACCCAGTACTTC
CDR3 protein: CASGPGGSGETQYF

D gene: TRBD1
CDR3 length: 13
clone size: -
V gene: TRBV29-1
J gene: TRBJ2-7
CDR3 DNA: TGCAGCTTTGCCTGGGACAGGTCCTATGAGCAGTACTTC
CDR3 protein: CSFAWDRSYEQYF

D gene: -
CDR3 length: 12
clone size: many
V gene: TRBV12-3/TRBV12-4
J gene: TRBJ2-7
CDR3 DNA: TGTGCCAGCAGAGGAGCGGCCTACGAGCAGTACTTC
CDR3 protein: CASRGAAYEQYF

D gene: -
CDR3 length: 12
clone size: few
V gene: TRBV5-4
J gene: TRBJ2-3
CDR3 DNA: TGTGCCAGCAGCTTGTCTGAAGATACGCAGTATTTT
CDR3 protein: CASSLSEDTQYF

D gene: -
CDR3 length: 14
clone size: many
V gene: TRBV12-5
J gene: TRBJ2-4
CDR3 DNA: TGTGCTAGTGAGGGGCAACAACCCAAAAACATTCAGTACTTC
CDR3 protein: CASEGQQPKNIQYF

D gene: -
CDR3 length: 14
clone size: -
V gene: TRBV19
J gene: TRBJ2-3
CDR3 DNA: TGTGCCAGTAGTACCCGAGCGGGTATAGATACGCAGTATTTT
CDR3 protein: CASSTRAGIDTQYF

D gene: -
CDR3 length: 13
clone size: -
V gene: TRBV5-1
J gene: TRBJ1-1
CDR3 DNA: TGCGTCAGCAGCCCCAATTGGAACACTGAAGCTTTCTTT
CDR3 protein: CVSSPNWNTEAFF

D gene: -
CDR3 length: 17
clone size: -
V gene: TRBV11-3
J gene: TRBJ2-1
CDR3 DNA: TGTGCCAGCAGCATAGATGGTGCAGGGACTGGCCACAATGAGCAGTTCTTC
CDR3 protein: CASSIDGAGTGHNEQFF

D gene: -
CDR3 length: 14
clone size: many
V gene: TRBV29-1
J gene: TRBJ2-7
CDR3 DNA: TGCAGCGTTGGGGACGGCGGGGACTTCTACGAGCAGTACTTC
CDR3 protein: CSVGDGGDFYEQYF

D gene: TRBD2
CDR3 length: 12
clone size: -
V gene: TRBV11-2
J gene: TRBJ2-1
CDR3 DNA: TGTGCCAGCAACTCACAGCTAGCGGGGAAGTTCTTC
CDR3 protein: CASNSQLAGKFF

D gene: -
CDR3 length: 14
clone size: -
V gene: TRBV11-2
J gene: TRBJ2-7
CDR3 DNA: TGTGCCAGCATCTTAGATCCACGGTACTGCGAGCAGTACTTC
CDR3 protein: CASILDPRYCEQYF

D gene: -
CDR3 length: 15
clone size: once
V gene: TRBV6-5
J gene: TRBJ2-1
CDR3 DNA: TGTGCCAGCAGACGGACTAACGGGAACTACAATGAGCAGTTCTTC
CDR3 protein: CASRRTNGNYNEQFF

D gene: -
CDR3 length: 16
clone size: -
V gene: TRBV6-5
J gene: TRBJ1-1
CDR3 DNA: TGTGCCAGCAGTCGCCGTTCCGGGACGGGGCACACTGTAGCTTTCTTT
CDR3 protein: CASSRRSGTGHTVAFF

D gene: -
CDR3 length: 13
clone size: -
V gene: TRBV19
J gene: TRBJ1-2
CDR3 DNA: TGTGCCAGTAGTATTGAAGTGAACTATGGCTACACCTTC
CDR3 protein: CASSIEVNYGYTF

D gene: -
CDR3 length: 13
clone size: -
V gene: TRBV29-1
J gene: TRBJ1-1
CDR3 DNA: TGCAGCATTGAACGTGGATTGAACACAGAAGCTTTCTTT
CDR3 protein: CSIERGLNTEAFF

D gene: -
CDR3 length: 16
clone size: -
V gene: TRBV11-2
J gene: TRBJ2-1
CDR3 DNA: TGTGCCAGCAGCATCTTGGGGAGAGGTTCCTACAATGAGCAGTTCTTC
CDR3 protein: CASSILGRGSYNEQFF

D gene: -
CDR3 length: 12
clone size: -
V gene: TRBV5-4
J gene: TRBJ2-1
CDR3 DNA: TGTGCCAGCAGCCCAAGAACCGGGACCCAGTTCTTC
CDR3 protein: CASSPRTGTQFF

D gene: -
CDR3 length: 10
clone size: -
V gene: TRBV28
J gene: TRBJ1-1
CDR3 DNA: TGTGCCAACAGTTTAAATGAAGCTTTCTTT
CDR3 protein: CANSLNEAFF

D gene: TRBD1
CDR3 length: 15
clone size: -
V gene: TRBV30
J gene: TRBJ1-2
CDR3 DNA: TGTGCCTGGAGTAATCCAGGACAGGACCGTTATGGCTACACCTTC
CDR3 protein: CAWSNPGQDRYGYTF

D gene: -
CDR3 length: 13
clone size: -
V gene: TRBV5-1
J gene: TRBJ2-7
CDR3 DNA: TGCGCCAACAGTCCCGGACTGAAGTACGAGCAGTACTTC
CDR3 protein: CANSPGLKYEQYF

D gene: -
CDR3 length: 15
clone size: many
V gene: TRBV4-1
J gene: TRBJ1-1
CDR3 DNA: TGCGCCAGCAGCCCCGCCGGGAATAGGAACACTGAAGCTTTCTTT
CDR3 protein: CASSPAGNRNTEAFF

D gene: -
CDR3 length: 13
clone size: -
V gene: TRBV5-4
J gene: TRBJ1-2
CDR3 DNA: TGTGCCAGCAGCTTGGCCGGGCAGAAAGGCTACACCTTC
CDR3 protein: CASSLAGQKGYTF

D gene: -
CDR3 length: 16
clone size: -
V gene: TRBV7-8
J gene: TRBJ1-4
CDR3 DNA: TGTGCCAGCAGCTTGGACTTCCGAGCGTCTAATAAAAAACTGTTTTTT
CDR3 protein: CASSLDFRASNKKLFF

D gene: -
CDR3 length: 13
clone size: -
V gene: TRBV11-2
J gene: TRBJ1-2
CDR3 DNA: TGTGCCAGCAGCTTAGACCCAGGAGGCGGCTACACCTTC
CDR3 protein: CASSLDPGGGYTF

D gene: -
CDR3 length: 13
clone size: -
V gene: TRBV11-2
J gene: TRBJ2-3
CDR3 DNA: TGTGCCATCAGCCGACCTAGCACAGATATGCATTATTTT
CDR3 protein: CAISRPSTDMHYF

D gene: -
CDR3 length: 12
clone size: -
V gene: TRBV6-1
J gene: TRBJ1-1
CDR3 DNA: TGTGCCAGTATAATAGGGACCACTGAAGCTTTCTTT
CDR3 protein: CASIIGTTEAFF

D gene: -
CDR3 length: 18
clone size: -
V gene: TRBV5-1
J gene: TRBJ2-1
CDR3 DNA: TGCGCCAGCAGCTTGGCCCCGACCACAGGGTTAACCTACAATGAGCAGTTCTTC
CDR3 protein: CASSLAPTTGLTYNEQFF

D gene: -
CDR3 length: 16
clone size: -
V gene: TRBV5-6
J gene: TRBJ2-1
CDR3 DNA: TGTGCCAGCAGCTTACCCACTAGCAGGGACGACAATGAGCAGTTCTTC
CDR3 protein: CASSLPTSRDDNEQFF

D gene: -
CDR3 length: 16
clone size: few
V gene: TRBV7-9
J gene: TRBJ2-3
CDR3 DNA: TGTGCCAGCAGCTTAGCGGGACAACTAGTCACAGATACGCAGTATTTT
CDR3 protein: CASSLAGQLVTDTQYF

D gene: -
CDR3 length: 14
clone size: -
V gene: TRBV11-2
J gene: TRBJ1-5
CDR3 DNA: TGTGCCGGCAGCTTAGAAGGCAACAATCAGCACCAGCATTTT
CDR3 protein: CAGSLEGNNQHQHF

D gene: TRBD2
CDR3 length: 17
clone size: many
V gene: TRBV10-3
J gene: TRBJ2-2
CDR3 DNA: TGTGCCATCAGTGGATCTAGCGGGAGGTCGAACACCGGGGAGCTGTTTTTT
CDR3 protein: CAISGSSGRSNTGELFF

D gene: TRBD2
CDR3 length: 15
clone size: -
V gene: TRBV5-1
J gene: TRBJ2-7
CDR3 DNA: TGCGCCAGTAGCTTGGAGGCGGGAGAATCGCGCGAGCAGTACTTC
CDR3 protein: CASSLEAGESREQYF

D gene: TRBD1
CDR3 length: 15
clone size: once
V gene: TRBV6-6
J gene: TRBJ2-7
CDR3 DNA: TGTGCCAGCAGTTACCCAAAGACAGGGAACTACGAGCAGTGCTTC
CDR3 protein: CASSYPKTGNYEQCF

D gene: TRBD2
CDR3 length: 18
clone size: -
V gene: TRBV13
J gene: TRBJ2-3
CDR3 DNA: TGTGCCAGCAGTCGGAGGCGGGGGGCAGCTACTAGCACAGATAAGCTGTATTTT
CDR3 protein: CASSRRRGAATSTDKLYF

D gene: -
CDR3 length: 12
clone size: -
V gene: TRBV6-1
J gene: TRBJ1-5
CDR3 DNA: TGTGCCAGCAGTGAAGGTGGGGAGCCTCGGCTTTTT
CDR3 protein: CASSEGGEPRLF

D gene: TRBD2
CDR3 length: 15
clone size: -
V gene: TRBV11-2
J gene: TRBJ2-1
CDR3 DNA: TGTGCCAGCAACTCCTCTCGCGGGAGGGTTAATGAGCTGTTCTTC
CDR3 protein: CASNSSRGRVNELFF

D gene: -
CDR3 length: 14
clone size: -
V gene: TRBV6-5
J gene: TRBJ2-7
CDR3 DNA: TGTGCCAGCAGTTACCCCGCCATTTCCTACGAGCAGTACTTC
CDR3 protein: CASSYPAISYEQYF

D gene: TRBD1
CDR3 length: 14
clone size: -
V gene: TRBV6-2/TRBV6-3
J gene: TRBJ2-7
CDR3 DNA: TGTGCCAGCAGTACGGGACAGTTGAACTACGAGCAGTACTTC
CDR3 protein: CASSTGQLNYEQYF

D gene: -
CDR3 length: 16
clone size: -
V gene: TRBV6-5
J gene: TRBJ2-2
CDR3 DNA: TGCGCCAGCAGTTACGTATCGGGTACGAACACCGGGGAGCTGTTTTTT
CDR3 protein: CASSYVSGTNTGELFF

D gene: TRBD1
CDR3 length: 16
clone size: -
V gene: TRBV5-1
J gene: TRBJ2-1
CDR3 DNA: TGCGCCAGCAGCTTGGCCGGGACAGCCGTATACAATGAGCAGTTCTTC
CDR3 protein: CASSLAGTAVYNEQFF

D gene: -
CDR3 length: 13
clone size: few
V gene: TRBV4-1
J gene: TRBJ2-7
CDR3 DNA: TGCGCCAGCAGCCAAGAAGACGGCTACGAGCAGTACTTC
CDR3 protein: CASSQEDGYEQYF